These 24 T cell receptor beta chains originate from one sample sequenced in a study of blood T cell repertoires in COVID-19. The table came from immunoSEQ multiplex PCR; TCRdb's copy has only in-frame clones and leaves some out. The sample has approximately 330,000 clones; roughly 90% are singletons. Sequenced: peripheral blood. The receptor set was obtained from a woman aged 45-65 years with active or convalescent COVID-19.

V gene TRBV6-1 combines with J gene TRBJ1-2, with 7 bases lining up with TRBD1. V was clipped by 4 bases and J by 1 base; unmatched bases: 9. Germline V gene data show CDR1 as MNHNS and CDR2 as SASEGT. This CDR3 contains 16 residues. CDR3 DNA sequence: TGTGCCAGCAGTGTTTTACAGGGGTTTGGTAACTATGGCTACACCTTC. Protein sequence: CASSVLQGFGNYGYTF.

CDR3 nucleotide sequence: TGCGCCAGCAGCTCTATCGGGGGGCCTAACTATGGCTACACCTTC. Translation gives CASSSIGGPNYGYTF. The chain uses TRBV4-1 and TRBJ1-2; maybe TRBD1 (6 bases). The V gene lost 5 bases and the J gene lost 0 bases, with 13 bases spanning the gap. Germline CDR1 reads MGHRA; CDR2 reads YSYEKL. The CDR3 is 15 residues long.

J is TRBJ2-5 and V is TRBV3-1 (or the pseudogene TRBV3-2); D remains unclear. This CDR3 comprises 14 residues. The germline V gene has CDR1 LGHDT and CDR2 YNNKEL (reference sequence). The germline V and J ends were trimmed by 1 base and 2 bases, with 8 bases remaining between them. CDR3: CASSQANRQETQYF. CDR3 sequence (DNA): TGTGCCAGCAGCCAAGCGAACAGACAAGAGACCCAGTACTTC.

The rearrangement uses TRBV7-3 and TRBJ2-2; the match to TRBD2 covers 8 bases. The V segment lost 5 bases and the J segment 0 bases; nucleotides outside the gene matches: 11. CDR1 SGHTA and CDR2 FQGTGA come from the germline V gene. The CDR3 extends over 18 amino acids. As DNA, the CDR3 is TGTGCCAGCAGCCGAAACCGCGGGGGGCCGACGAACACCGGGGAGCTGTTTTTT. It yields the protein CASSRNRGGPTNTGELFF.

The CDR3 nucleotides are TGTGCTAGTGGAAGCGGACAGAACTATGGCTACACCTTC. It specifies CASGSGQNYGYTF. The rearrangement joins TRBV12-5 to TRBJ1-2, with D tentatively TRBD1 (6 bases). V was pared by 6 bases and J by 2 bases, with 10 bases between. This CDR3 has 13 residues. Germline assignment: CDR1 LGHNT and CDR2 FRNRAP.

The genes are TRBV27 and TRBJ2-7; D ambiguous. Per germline, CDR1 MNHEY and CDR2 SMNVEV (reference sequence). This CDR3 contains 15 residues. Trimming shortened V by 1 base and J by 1 base, and 11 bases separated the two germline ends. CDR3 nucleotides: TGTGCCAGCAGTTTATTAGCCGGAACTTCCTACGAGCAGTACTTC. Its protein product is CASSLLAGTSYEQYF.

In this sample, this clone turned up once. The chain joins TRBV18 to TRBJ2-3; tentative D call: TRBD2 (6 bases). CDR1 is KGHSH, CDR2 LQKENI, per germline. This CDR3 spans 15 amino acids. The ends were cut back, 6 bases at V and 0 bases at J, with 13 bases in the middle. For the CDR3, the DNA is TGTGCCAGCTCTCCGGGACTTACTAGCACAGATACGCAGTATTTT. This translates into CASSPGLTSTDTQYF.

This clone was observed a single time. V gene TRBV30 combines with J gene TRBJ2-7, with 8 bases fitting TRBD1. The junction had 9 bases not matched to a gene; V was cut back by 3 bases and J by 11 bases. CDR1 and CDR2 from the germline V gene are GTSNPN and SVGIG (reference sequence). The CDR3 spans 12 residues. Here the CDR3 reads CAWRASGQGKYF. The DNA of the CDR3 is TGTGCCTGGAGGGCTTCCGGACAGGGAAAGTACTTC. Together with reference TRBV30 and TRBJ2-7, the CDR3 gives the full variable domain: SQTIHQWPATLVQPVGSPLSLECTVEGTSNPNLYWYRQAAGRGLQLLFYSVGIGQISSEVPQNLSASRPQDRQFILSSKKLLLSDSGFYLCAWRASGQGKYFGPGTRLTVT.

This chain uses TRBV27 with TRBJ2-2, with 12 bases fitting TRBD2. Germline CDR1 and CDR2: MNHEY and SMNVEV (reference sequence). With 5 bases clipped from V and 6 bases from J, the junction kept 1 base outside the gene matches. This CDR3 is built from 14 residues. For the CDR3, the DNA is TGTGCCAGCAGTAGACTAGCGGGAGCCGGGGAGCTGTTTTTT. Residues: CASSRLAGAGELFF.

As DNA, the CDR3 is TGCAGCGTTGATGCTAGCGGGACAGATACGCAGTATTTT. It encodes CSVDASGTDTQYF. The chain is built from TRBV29-1 and TRBJ2-3, with 8 bases aligning to TRBD2. The V gene's germline CDR1 is SQVTM and CDR2 ANQGSEA. The CDR3 sequence is 13 residues long. The V gene end was trimmed by 3 bases and the J gene end by 3 bases; junction bases not matched to a gene: 2.

The chain couples TRBV4-1 to TRBJ2-2; possible D gene TRBD1, 5 bases. The CDR3 is 15 amino acids. The V and J ends lost 2 bases and 6 bases respectively, with 13 bases between them. Germline CDR1 reads MGHRA; CDR2 reads YSYEKL. The CDR3 nucleotides are TGCGCCAGCAGCCAACCGGACACATCCTCCGGGGAGCTGTTTTTT. Its translation: CASSQPDTSSGELFF.

The genes are TRBV7-6 and TRBJ1-1; TRBD1 matches at 7 bases. Germline V gene lookup returns CDR1 SGHVS and CDR2 FNYEAQ. Trimming cost V 4 bases and J 8 bases; bases outside gene matches: 7. This CDR3 contains 13 residues. The CDR3 DNA reads TGTGCCAGCAGCTCCGGACAGGTCTCGGAAGCTTTCTTT. Its protein product is CASSSGQVSEAFF.

The chain couples TRBV6-2 or TRBV6-3 to TRBJ2-7; 7 nucleotides line up with TRBD2. Trimming took 6 bases from V and 3 from J; bases not matched to a gene: 11. The CDR3 runs to 15 residues. The V gene's germline CDR1 is MNHEY and CDR2 SVGEGT. The CDR3 nucleotides are TGTGCCAGCAGCTCAAGCGGGTCGGGAGGCTACGAGCAGTACTTC. Translating it yields CASSSSGSGGYEQYF.

This clone has only one observation. The chain has TRBV6-1 and TRBJ1-2, with TRBD1 as a possible D gene (5 bases). Germline CDR1 and CDR2: MNHNS and SASEGT. This CDR3 region has 14 residues. The ends were cut back, 1 base at V and 8 bases at J, with 14 bases in the middle. The chain's CDR3 is CASSEERGLGGYTF. CDR3 sequence (DNA): TGTGCCAGCAGTGAAGAGCGGGGACTCGGAGGCTACACCTTC.

This clone has just a few counts. The chain has TRBV6-6 and TRBJ1-6; the match to TRBD1 covers 9 bases. CDR1 MNHNY and CDR2 SVGAGI come from the germline V gene (reference sequence). The J segment lost 7 bases and the V segment lost 6 bases, leaving 1 base of the junction unmatched. The length of the CDR3 is 13 residues. The CDR3 DNA follows: TGTGCCAGCAGCGGGACAGGGAATTCACCCCTCCACTTT. Amino acids: CASSGTGNSPLHF.

This clone was seen only once. The J gene is TRBJ1-5, the V gene TRBV18, with D maybe TRBD1 (5 bases). This CDR3 is 14 amino acids long. Germline CDR1 reads KGHSH; CDR2 reads LQKENI. V was cut by 2 bases and J by 6 bases, with 11 bases left in between. Written as DNA, the CDR3 is TGTGCCAGCTCACCAACCAGGGAAATTCAGCCCCAGCATTTT. Translation gives CASSPTREIQPQHF.

The rearrangement uses TRBV7-9 and TRBJ1-2; D is ambiguous. Germline V gene data show CDR1 as SEHNR and CDR2 as FQNEAQ (reference sequence). The CDR3 spans 15 residues. Trimming took off 1 base at V and 4 bases at J, with 13 bases between the two ends. The CDR3 bases are TGTGCCAGCAGCTTAGGTGGGCAGATGGGCTATGGCTACACCTTC. It codes for CASSLGGQMGYGYTF.

The chain couples TRBV19 to TRBJ2-1; D possibly corresponds to TRBD2 (7 bases). The ends were cut back, 3 bases at V and 7 bases at J, with 13 bases in the middle. The CDR3 is made up of 14 amino acids. The germline V gene has CDR1 LNHDA and CDR2 SQIVND (reference sequence). Here the CDR3 reads CASSITGGGNEQFF. The CDR3 nucleotides are TGTGCCAGTAGTATTACGGGGGGCGGTAATGAGCAGTTCTTC.

This chain joins TRBV5-1 and TRBJ1-6; a possible D gene is TRBD1 (6 bases). V was cut by 0 bases and J by 0 bases, with 13 bases left in between. CDR3 length equals 18 residues. Germline V gene sequence: CDR1 SGHRS, CDR2 YFSETQ. CDR3 in DNA: TGCGCCAGCAGCTTGGTAGGGACATCGAGCTCCTATAATTCACCCCTCCACTTT. Its protein is CASSLVGTSSSYNSPLHF.

The chain couples TRBV9 to TRBJ1-5; D might be TRBD1 (6 bases). This CDR3 has 15 residues. Germline V gene data show CDR1 as SGDLS and CDR2 as YYNGEE. Trimming took 3 bases from V and 3 from J, leaving 13 bases between them. CDR3 sequence reads: CASSGQGLANQPQHF. The CDR3 DNA reads as TGTGCCAGCAGCGGGCAGGGGTTAGCCAATCAGCCCCAGCATTTT.

This clone came up once. The chain links TRBV6-5 to TRBJ1-2, with D possibly matching TRBD1 (6 bases). Per the germline V gene, CDR1 is MNHEY and CDR2 is SVGAGI. Trimming pared 7 bases from V and 2 bases from J, leaving 11 bases between. This CDR3 is 13 amino acids long. DNA of the CDR3: TGTGCCAGCACTACAGGACAGAACTATGGCTACACCTTC. Its translation: CASTTGQNYGYTF.

The CDR3 DNA follows: TGTGCCAGCAGTGCCAGAAGCTATGGCTACACCTTC. Translation gives CASSARSYGYTF. The chain employs TRBV28 and TRBJ1-2; D is ambiguous. Trimming took off 5 bases at V and 4 bases at J, with 8 bases between the two ends. The CDR3 runs to 12 residues. Per germline, CDR1 MDHEN and CDR2 SYDVKM.

The V call is TRBV2, the J call TRBJ2-3, with 8 bases aligning to TRBD1. Losses at the gene ends were 7 bases for V and 4 bases for J; bases not matched to a gene: 7. CDR3 size: 14 residues. CDR1 is SNHLY, CDR2 FYNNEI, per germline. The CDR3 is CASKSDRAADTQYF. CDR3 DNA: TGTGCCAGCAAGTCGGACAGGGCCGCAGATACGCAGTATTTT.

On this clone itself: Relative to the germline gene, one junction end is altered; a read error may explain this. This CDR3 reads CNASSELAGFNEQFF. The CDR3 DNA reads as TGCAATGCTAGTTCCGAGCTAGCGGGTTTCAATGAGCAGTTCTTC. This chain uses TRBV20-1 with TRBJ2-1; 8 nucleotides match TRBD2. This CDR3 has 15 amino acids. Germline V gives CDR1 DFQATT, CDR2 SNEGSKA (reference sequence).